This T cell receptor (beta chain) comes out of a study of T cells in tuberculosis. This sample's time point: new active TB diagnosis, blood taken before or within 7 days of starting treatment. Produced via immunoSEQ multiplex PCR; TCRdb's table is partial and in-frame only. The table lists tens of thousands of clones, approximately 93% of them singletons. J gave up 2 bases and V 5 bases, and 4 bases lay outside the gene matches. CDR1 MNHEY and CDR2 SMNVEV come from the germline V gene (reference sequence). The CDR3 contains 15 residues. This clone was counted once. Material: PBMCs, obtained at tuberculosis diagnosis. This chain uses TRBV27 with TRBJ2-7; 12 positions agree with TRBD2. This TCR derives from an adult with tuberculosis. Here the CDR3 reads CASSLRTSGTYEQYF. For the CDR3, the DNA is TGTGCCAGCAGTCTCCGGACTAGCGGGACCTACGAGCAGTACTTC.